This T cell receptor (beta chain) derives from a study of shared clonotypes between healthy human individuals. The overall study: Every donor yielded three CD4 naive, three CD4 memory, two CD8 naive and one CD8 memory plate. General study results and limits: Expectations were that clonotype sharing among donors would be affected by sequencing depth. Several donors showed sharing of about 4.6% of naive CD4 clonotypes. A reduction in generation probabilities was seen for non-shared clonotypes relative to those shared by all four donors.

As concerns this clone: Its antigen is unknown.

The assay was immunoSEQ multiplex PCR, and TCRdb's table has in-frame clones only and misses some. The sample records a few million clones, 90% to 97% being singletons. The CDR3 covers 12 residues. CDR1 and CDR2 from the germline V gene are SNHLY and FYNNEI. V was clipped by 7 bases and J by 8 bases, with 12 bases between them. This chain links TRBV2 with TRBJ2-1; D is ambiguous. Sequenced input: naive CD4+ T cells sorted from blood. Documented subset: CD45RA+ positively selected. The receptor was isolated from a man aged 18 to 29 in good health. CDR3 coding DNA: TGTGCCAGCAAGGCCAGTGGCGATGAGCAGTTCTTC. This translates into CASKASGDEQFF.